This T cell receptor (beta chain) emerged from a study of cytomegalovirus exposure and HLA in healthy donors. About the study: A subsequent analysis reported that the roughly 130 validation repertoires were produced on the same platform that had also been used for the roughly 700 first-cohort repertoires.

General study results and limits: Subsequent analysis of the 100 to 150 validation repertoires found a tendency for first-cohort TCR clusters to co-occur.

CDR1 and CDR2 from the germline V gene are SNHLY and FYNNEI. V dropped 3 bases and J dropped 4; count of bases not matched to a gene: 11. The CDR3 runs to 17 residues. Using immunoSEQ multiplex PCR, the repertoire was profiled, and TCRdb retains in-frame clones only, with some absent. The sample has 110,000 or so clones; 86% are singletons. Turning to this clone: Its antigen is still unknown.

The receptor's source is a man younger than 35 in good health and CMV-seronegative. The chain has TRBV2 and TRBJ2-2; 7 bases are a match to TRBD2. Material for sequencing was PBMCs. Written as DNA, the CDR3 is TGTGCCAGCAGTGAGCCGTTTGGTGGGAGGGGCACCGGGGAGCTGTTTTTT. Its translation: CASSEPFGGRGTGELFF.